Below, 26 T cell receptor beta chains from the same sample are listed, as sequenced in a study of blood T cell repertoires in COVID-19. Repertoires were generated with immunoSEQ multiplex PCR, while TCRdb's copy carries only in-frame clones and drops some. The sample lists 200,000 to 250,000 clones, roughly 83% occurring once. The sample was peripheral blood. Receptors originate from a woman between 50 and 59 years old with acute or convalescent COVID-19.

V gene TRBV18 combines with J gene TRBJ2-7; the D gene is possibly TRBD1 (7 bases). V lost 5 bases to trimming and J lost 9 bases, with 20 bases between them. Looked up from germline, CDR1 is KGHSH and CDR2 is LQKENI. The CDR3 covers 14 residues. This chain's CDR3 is CASSSRDSDSGQYF. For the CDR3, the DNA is TGTGCCAGCTCATCCCGGGACAGCGATAGCGGGCAGTACTTC.

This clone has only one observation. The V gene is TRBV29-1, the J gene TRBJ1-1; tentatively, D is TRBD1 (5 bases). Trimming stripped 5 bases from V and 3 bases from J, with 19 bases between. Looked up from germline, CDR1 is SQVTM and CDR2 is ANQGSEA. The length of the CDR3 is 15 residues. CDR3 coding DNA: TGCAGCGTTAACAGGAACCCTAGGGGTTACACTGAAGCTTTCTTT. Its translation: CSVNRNPRGYTEAFF.

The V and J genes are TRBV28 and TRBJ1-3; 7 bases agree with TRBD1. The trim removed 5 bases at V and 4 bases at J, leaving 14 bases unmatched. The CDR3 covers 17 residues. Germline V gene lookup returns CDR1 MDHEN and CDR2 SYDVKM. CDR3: CASSPRDSWTFGNTIYF. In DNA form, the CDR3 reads TGTGCCAGCAGTCCGAGGGACAGCTGGACCTTCGGAAACACCATATATTTT.

The CDR3: CASSLGRLEVNEQFF. The CDR3 DNA sequence: TGTGCCAGCAGCTTAGGTAGACTTGAGGTGAATGAGCAGTTCTTC. The chain has TRBV7-2 and TRBJ2-1; D unresolved. Germline CDR1 SGHTA, CDR2 FQGNSA. The CDR3 totals 15 residues. Trimming removed 1 base at V and 7 bases at J, with 14 bases between.

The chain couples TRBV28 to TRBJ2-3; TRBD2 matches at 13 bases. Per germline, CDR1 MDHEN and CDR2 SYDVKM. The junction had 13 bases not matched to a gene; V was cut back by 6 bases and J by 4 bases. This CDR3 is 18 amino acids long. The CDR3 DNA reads TGTGCCAGCAGATTGATTGATGTCGGACTAGCGGGAGCAGATACGCAGTATTTT. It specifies CASRLIDVGLAGADTQYF. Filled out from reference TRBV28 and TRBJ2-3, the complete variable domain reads DVKVTQSSRYLVKRTGEKVFLECVQDMDHENMFWYRQDPGLGLRLIYFSYDVKMKEKGDIPEGYSVSREKKERFSLILESASTNQTSMYLCASRLIDVGLAGADTQYFGPGTRLTVL.

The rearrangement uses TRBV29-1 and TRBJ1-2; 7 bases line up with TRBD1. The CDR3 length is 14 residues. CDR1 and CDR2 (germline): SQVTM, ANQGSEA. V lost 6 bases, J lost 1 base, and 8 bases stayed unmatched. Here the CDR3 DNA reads TGCAGCGTGACGACAGGGTTTATTAACTATGGCTACACCTTC. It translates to CSVTTGFINYGYTF. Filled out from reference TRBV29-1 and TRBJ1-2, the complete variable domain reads SAVISQKPSRDICQRGTSLTIQCQVDSQVTMMFWYRQQPGQSLTLIATANQGSEATYESGFVIDKFPISRPNLTFSTLTVSNMSPEDSSIYLCSVTTGFINYGYTFGSGTRLTVV.

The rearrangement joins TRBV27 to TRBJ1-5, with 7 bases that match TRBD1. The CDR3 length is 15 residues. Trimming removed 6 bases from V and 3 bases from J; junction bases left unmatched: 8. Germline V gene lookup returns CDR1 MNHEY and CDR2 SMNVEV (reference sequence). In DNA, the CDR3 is TGTGCCAGCAGCGATCGGACAGGCGTCAATCAGCCCCAGCATTTT. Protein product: CASSDRTGVNQPQHF.

The CDR3 nucleotides read TGTGCCACAAATGCAGTGAACACTGAAGCTTTCTTT. Translating it yields CATNAVNTEAFF. The V gene is TRBV2, the J gene TRBJ1-1; no reliable D call. The germline V gene encodes CDR1 SNHLY and CDR2 FYNNEI. CDR3 length: 12 amino acids. V was cut by 10 bases and J by 0 bases, with 9 bases left in between.

The CDR3 coding sequence is TGTGCCACCAGCTCCTCGACTGAGAGCACAGATACGCAGTATTTT. The encoded protein is CATSSSTESTDTQYF. The chain links TRBV15 to TRBJ2-3; D remains ambiguous. The germline V and J ends were trimmed by 5 bases and 0 bases, with 12 bases remaining between them. Germline V CDR1 and CDR2: LNHNV, YYDKDF (reference sequence). The CDR3 length is 15 residues.

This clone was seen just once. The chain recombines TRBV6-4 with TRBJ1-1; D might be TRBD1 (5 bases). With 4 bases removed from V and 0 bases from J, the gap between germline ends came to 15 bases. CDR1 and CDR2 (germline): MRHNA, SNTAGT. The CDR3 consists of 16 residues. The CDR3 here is CASSVEGAGMNTEAFF. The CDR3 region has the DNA TGTGCCAGCAGTGTTGAAGGGGCGGGGATGAACACTGAAGCTTTCTTT.

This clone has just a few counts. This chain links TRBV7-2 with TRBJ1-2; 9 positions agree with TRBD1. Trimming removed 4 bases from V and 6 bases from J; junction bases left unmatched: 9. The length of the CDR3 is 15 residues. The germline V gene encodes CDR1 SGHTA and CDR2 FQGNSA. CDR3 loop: CASSWGTGYTDGYTF. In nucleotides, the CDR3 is TGTGCCAGCAGCTGGGGGACAGGGTATACGGATGGCTACACCTTC.

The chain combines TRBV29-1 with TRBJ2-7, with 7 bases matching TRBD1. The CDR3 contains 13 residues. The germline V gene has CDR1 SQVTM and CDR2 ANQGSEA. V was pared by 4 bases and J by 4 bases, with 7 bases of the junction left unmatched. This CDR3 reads CSVVGTEIYEQYF. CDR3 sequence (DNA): TGCAGCGTTGTGGGGACAGAGATTTACGAGCAGTACTTC.

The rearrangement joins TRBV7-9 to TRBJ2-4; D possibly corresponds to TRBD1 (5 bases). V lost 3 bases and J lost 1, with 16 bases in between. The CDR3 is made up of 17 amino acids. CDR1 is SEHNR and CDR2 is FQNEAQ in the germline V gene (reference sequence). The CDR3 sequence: CASSFPPTESAKNIQYF. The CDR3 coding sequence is TGTGCCAGCAGCTTCCCTCCGACAGAATCTGCCAAAAACATTCAGTACTTC. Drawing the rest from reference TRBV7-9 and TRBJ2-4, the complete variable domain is DTGVSQNPRHKITKRGQNVTFRCDPISEHNRLYWYRQTLGQGPEFLTYFQNEAQLEKSRLLSDRFSAERPKGSFSTLEIQRTEQGDSAMYLCASSFPPTESAKNIQYFGAGTRLSVL.

The CDR3 loop is CASSKGLADTGELFF. Written as DNA, the CDR3 is TGCGCCAGCAGTAAGGGACTAGCGGACACCGGGGAGCTGTTTTTT. The chain employs TRBV10-1 and TRBJ2-2; 11 nucleotides line up with TRBD2. V trimming: 5 bases; J trimming: 3 bases; junction bases outside the gene matches: 2. Germline CDR1 reads WNHNN; CDR2 reads SYGVQD (reference sequence). The CDR3 has 15 residues.

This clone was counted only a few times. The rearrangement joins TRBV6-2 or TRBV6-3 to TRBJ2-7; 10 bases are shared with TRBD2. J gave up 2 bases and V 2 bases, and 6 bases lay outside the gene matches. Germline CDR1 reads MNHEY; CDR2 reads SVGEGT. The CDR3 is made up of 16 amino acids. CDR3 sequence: CASSYPMLAGAYEQYF. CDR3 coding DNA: TGTGCCAGCAGTTACCCTATGCTAGCGGGAGCCTACGAGCAGTACTTC.

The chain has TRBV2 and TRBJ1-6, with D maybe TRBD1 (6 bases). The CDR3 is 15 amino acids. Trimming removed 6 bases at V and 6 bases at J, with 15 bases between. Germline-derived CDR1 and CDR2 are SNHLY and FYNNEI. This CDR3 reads CASRAGDILNSPLHF. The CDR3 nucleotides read TGTGCCAGCAGGGCCGGGGACATACTTAATTCACCCCTCCACTTT.

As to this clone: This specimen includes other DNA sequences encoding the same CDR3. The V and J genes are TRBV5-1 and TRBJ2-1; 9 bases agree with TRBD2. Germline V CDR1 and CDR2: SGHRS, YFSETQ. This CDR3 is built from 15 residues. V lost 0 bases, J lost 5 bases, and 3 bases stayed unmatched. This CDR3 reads CASSLVLAGNNEQFF. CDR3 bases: TGCGCCAGCAGCTTGGTCCTAGCGGGGAACAATGAGCAGTTCTTC.

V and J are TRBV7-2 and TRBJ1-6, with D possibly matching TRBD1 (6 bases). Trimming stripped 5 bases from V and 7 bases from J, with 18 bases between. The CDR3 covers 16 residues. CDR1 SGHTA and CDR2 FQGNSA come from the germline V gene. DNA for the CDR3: TGTGCCAGCAGCCGTACAACCCCGGACAGAAATTCACCCCTCCACTTT. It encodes CASSRTTPDRNSPLHF.

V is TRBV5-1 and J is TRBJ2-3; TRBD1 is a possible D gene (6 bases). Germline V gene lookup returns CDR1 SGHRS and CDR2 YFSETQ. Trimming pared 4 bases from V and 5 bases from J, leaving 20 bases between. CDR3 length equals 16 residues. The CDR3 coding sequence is TGCGCCAGCAGCCCTTACAACAGGGCGGCGGGAGATACGCAGTATTTT. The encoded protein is CASSPYNRAAGDTQYF. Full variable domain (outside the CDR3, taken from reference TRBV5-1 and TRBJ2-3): KAGVTQTPRYLIKTRGQQVTLSCSPISGHRSVSWYQQTPGQGLQFLFEYFSETQRNKGNFPGRFSGRQFSNSRSEMNVSTLELGDSALYLCASSPYNRAAGDTQYFGPGTRLTVL.

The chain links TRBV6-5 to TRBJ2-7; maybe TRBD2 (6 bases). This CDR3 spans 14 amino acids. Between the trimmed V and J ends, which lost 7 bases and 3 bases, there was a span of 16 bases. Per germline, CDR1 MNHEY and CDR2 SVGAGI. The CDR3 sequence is CASIFHRGGYEQYF. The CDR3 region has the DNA TGTGCCAGCATTTTCCATAGGGGAGGCTACGAGCAGTACTTC.

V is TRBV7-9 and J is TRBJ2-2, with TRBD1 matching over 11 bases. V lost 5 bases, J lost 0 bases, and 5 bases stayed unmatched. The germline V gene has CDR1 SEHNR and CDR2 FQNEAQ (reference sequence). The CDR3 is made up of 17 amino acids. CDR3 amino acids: CASSPDRGLPNTGELFF. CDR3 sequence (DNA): TGTGCCAGCAGCCCGGACAGGGGGCTACCGAACACCGGGGAGCTGTTTTTT.

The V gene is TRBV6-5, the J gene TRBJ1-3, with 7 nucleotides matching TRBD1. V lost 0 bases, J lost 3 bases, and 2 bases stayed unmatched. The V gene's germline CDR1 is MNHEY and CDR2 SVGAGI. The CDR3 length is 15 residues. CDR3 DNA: TGTGCCAGCAGTTACTCGAGGGGGCATGGAAACACCATATATTTT. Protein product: CASSYSRGHGNTIYF.

The DNA of the CDR3 is TGTGCCTGGAGTTCCGGTGGAAACACCATATATTTT. Residues: CAWSSGGNTIYF. The chain employs TRBV30 and TRBJ1-3; D gene ambiguous. CDR3 length equals 12 residues. V dropped 2 bases and J dropped 3 bases, with 5 bases sitting between them. CDR1 and CDR2 from the germline V gene are GTSNPN and SVGIG (reference sequence).

The CDR3, as DNA: TGTGCCAGTAGTACAGAAGCCTCCTATAATTCACCCCTCCACTTT. This gives the protein CASSTEASYNSPLHF. This chain connects TRBV19 to TRBJ1-6; D is ambiguous. The germline V gene encodes CDR1 LNHDA and CDR2 SQIVND (reference sequence). This CDR3 comprises 15 residues. Trimming stripped 4 bases from V and 0 bases from J, with 7 bases between.

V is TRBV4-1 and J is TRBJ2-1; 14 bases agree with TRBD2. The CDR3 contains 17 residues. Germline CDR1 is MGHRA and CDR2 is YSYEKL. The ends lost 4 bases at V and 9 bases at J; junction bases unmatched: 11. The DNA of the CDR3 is TGCGCCAGCAGCCGAATGGGACTAGCGGGAGTTGGTGGTGAGCAGTTCTTC. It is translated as CASSRMGLAGVGGEQFF.

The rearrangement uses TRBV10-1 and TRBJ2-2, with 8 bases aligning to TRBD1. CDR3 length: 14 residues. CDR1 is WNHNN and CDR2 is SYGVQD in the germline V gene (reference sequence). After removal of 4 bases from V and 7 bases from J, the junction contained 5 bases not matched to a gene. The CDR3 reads CASSGGQGNGELFF. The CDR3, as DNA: TGCGCCAGCAGTGGTGGACAGGGCAACGGGGAGCTGTTTTTT.